This TCR beta chain was found in a study of T cells in Graves' hyperthyroidism and ophthalmopathy. This clonotype was recorded at least ten times. This CDR3 comprises 15 residues. Losses at the gene ends were 3 bases for V and 6 bases for J; bases not matched to a gene: 10. Germline CDR1 is MGHRA and CDR2 is YSYEKL. RNA transcripts served as the template for amplifying TCR beta CDR3 regions. With the HTBI primer set, the TCR CDR3 went through a first round of RT-PCR. One entry per CDR3 protein, called by TCRdb with MiXCR from the multiplex PCR reads. Of hundreds of thousands of distinct CDR3 sequences listed, more than 14% are singletons.

The chain has TRBV4-1 and TRBJ2-7, with TRBD2 matching 8 bases. The source material was blood. This TCR came from a woman aged 50 to 65 with Graves' ophthalmopathy. CDR3 region: CASSQTTSVPGEQYF. The DNA for the CDR3 is TGCGCCAGCAGCCAGACGACTAGCGTGCCCGGCGAGCAGTACTTC.